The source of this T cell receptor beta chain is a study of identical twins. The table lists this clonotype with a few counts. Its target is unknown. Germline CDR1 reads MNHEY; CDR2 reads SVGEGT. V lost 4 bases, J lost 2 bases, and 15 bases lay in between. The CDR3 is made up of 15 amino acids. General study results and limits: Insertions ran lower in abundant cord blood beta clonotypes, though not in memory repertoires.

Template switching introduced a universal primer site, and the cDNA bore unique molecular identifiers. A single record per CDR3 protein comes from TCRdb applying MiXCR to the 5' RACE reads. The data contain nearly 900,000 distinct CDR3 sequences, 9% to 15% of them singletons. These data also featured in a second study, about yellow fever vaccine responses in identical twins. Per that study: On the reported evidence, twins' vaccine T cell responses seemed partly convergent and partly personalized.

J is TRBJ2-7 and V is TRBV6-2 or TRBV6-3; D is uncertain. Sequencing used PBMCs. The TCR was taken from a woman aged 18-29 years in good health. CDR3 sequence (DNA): TGTGCCAGCAGTTTGATTCAGACATTAACCTACGAGCAGTACTTC. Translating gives CASSLIQTLTYEQYF.